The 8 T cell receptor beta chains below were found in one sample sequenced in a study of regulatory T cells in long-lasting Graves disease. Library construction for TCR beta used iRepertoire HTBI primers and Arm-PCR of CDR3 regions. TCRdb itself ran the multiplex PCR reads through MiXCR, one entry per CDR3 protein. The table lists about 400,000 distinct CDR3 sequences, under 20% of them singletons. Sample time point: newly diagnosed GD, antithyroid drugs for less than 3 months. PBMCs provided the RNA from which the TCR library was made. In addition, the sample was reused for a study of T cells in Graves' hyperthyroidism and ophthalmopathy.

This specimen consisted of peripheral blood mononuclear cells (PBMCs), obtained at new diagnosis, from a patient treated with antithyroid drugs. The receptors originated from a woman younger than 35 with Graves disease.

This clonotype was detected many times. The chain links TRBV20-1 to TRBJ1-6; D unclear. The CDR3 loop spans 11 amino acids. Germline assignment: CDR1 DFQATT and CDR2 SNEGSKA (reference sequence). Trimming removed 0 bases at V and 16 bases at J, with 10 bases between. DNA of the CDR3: TGCAGTGCTAGAGATAGGGCTGCGCTCCACTTT. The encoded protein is CSARDRAALHF.

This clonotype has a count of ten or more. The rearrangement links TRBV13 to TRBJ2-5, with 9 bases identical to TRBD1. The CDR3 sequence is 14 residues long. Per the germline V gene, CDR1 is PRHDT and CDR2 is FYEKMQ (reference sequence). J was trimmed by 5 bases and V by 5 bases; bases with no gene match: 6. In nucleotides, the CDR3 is TGTGCCAGCAGCCACCGACAGGGGGGCGAGACCCAGTACTTC. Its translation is CASSHRQGGETQYF.

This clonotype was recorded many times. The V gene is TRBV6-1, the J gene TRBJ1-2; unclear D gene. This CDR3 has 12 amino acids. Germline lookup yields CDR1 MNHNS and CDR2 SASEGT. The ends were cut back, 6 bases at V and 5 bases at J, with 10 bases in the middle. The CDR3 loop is CASREQDYGYTF. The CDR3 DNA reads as TGTGCCAGCAGAGAGCAAGATTATGGCTACACCTTC.

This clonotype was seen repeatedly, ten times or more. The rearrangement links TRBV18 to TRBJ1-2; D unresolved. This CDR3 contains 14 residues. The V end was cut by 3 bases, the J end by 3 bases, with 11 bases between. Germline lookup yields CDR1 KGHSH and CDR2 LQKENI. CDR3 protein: CASSPDGRYYGYTF. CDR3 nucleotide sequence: TGTGCCAGCTCACCCGATGGGAGATACTATGGCTACACCTTC. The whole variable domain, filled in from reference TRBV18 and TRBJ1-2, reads NAGVMQNPRHLVRRRGQEARLRCSPMKGHSHVYWYRQLPEEGLKFMVYLQKENIIDESGMPKERFSAEFPKEGPSILRIQQVVRGDSAAYFCASSPDGRYYGYTFGSGTRLTVV.

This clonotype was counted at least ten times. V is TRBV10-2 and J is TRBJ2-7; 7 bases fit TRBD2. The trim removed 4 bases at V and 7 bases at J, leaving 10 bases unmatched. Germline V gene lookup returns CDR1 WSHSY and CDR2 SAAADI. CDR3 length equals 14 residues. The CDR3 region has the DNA TGCGCCAGCAGTGCAACGGGGGGAATTAGGGAGCAGTACTTC. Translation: CASSATGGIREQYF.

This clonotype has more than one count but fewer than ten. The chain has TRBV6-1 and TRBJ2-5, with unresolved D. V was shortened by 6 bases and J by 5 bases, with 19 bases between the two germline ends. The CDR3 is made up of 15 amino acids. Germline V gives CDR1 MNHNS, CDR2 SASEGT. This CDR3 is CASSVGFSYAETQYF. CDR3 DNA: TGTGCCAGCAGCGTAGGGTTTTCCTACGCGGAGACCCAGTACTTC.

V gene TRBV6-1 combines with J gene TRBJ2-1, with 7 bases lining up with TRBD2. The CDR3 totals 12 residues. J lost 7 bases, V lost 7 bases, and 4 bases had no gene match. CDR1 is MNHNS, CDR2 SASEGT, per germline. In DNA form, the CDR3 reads TGTGCCAGCAACACACTAGCGAATGAGCAGTTCTTC. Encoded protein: CASNTLANEQFF.

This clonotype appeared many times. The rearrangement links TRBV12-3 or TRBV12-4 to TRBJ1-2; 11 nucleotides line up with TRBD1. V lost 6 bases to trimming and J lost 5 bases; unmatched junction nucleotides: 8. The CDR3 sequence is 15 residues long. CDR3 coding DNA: TGTGCCAGCAGCCACGGACAGGGGGCGATTTATGGCTACACCTTC. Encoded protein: CASSHGQGAIYGYTF.